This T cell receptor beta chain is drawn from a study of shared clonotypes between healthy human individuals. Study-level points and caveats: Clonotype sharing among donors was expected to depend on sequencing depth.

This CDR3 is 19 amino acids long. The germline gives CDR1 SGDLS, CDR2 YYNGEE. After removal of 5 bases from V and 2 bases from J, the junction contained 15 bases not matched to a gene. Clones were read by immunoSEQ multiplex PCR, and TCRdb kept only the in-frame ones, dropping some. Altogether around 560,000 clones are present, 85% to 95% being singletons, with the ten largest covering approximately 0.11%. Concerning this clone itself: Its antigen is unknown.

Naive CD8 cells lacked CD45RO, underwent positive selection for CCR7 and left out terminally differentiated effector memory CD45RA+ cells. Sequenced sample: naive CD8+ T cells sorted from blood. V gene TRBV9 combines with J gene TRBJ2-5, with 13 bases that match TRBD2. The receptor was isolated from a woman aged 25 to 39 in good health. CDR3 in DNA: TGTGCCAGCAGTCCTAACCCCTTGGGGACTAGCGGGGTTCAAGAGACCCAGTACTTC. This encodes CASSPNPLGTSGVQETQYF.